The 27 T cell receptor beta chains in this list originate from one sample, sequenced in a study of T cell repertoires in ileal Crohn's disease. TCRdb keeps only in-frame clones here, not all; method: immunoSEQ multiplex PCR. The table includes about 16,000 clones, 88% detected once. Source material: ileal tissue. The receptors here all came from an adult with Crohn's disease.

This chain connects TRBV30 to TRBJ1-2; D gene ambiguous. Trimming left V 2 bases short and J 7 bases short, with 8 bases between. Per the germline V gene, CDR1 is GTSNPN and CDR2 is SVGIG (reference sequence). This CDR3 comprises 11 residues. The CDR3 loop reads CAWSYSLGYTF. DNA of the CDR3: TGTGCCTGGAGTTACAGCCTTGGCTACACCTTC. Full variable domain (missing parts from reference TRBV30 and TRBJ1-2): SQTIHQWPATLVQPVGSPLSLECTVEGTSNPNLYWYRQAAGRGLQLLFYSVGIGQISSEVPQNLSASRPQDRQFILSSKKLLLSDSGFYLCAWSYSLGYTFGSGTRLTVV.

The chain couples TRBV28 to TRBJ1-6; D might be TRBD1 (5 bases). This CDR3 contains 14 residues. CDR1 and CDR2 from the germline V gene are MDHEN and SYDVKM. V lost 3 bases to trimming and J lost 7 bases, with 10 bases between them. In nucleotides, the CDR3 is TGTGCCAGCAGTTTCCCAGGGCCAAATTCACCCCTCCACTTT. It specifies CASSFPGPNSPLHF.

V gene TRBV28 combines with J gene TRBJ2-5; 11 nucleotides agree with TRBD2. CDR1 and CDR2 from the germline V gene are MDHEN and SYDVKM. The CDR3 has 15 residues. J lost 6 bases, V lost 3 bases, and 6 bases had no gene match. CDR3 sequence reads: CASSFQGLAEKTQYF. DNA of the CDR3: TGTGCCAGCAGTTTCCAGGGACTAGCGGAAAAGACCCAGTACTTC.

Here the CDR3 DNA reads TGTGCCAGCAGCCCCTTCCGGGAAGGAGGCAATGAGCAGTTCTTC. It translates to CASSPFREGGNEQFF. This chain uses TRBV6-4 with TRBJ2-1; a weak D match, TRBD2 (5 bases). Germline V gives CDR1 MRHNA, CDR2 SNTAGT. CDR3 length equals 15 residues. V was clipped by 6 bases and J by 6 bases, with 18 bases between them.

This chain links TRBV4-2 with TRBJ2-3; D is possibly TRBD2 (5 bases). This CDR3 contains 14 residues. CDR1 and CDR2 (germline): LGHNA, YNFKEQ. Trimming took 1 base from V and 5 from J, leaving 10 bases between them. CDR3 loop: CASSQGLARDTQYF. CDR3 coding DNA: TGTGCCAGCAGCCAAGGGCTAGCTAGAGATACGCAGTATTTT.

The chain joins TRBV2 to TRBJ1-3; the D gene is possibly TRBD1 (5 bases). There are 13 residues in the CDR3. V lost 7 bases and J lost 4, with 11 bases in between. Per the germline V gene, CDR1 is SNHLY and CDR2 is FYNNEI. CDR3 DNA sequence: TGTGCCAGCACCAGGGTGGGAGGAAACACCATATATTTT. It is translated as CASTRVGGNTIYF.

The chain recombines TRBV5-1 with TRBJ1-5; D is ambiguous. There are 12 residues in the CDR3. The V gene's germline CDR1 is SGHRS and CDR2 YFSETQ. Trimming took 1 base from V and 15 from J, leaving 14 bases between them. CDR3 nucleotides: TGCGCCAGCAGCTTGAGCCCTATATGGTGGCATTTT. The encoded protein is CASSLSPIWWHF.

This rearrangement joins TRBV25-1 to TRBJ2-7, with 9 bases identical to TRBD1. V lost 4 bases to trimming and J lost 3 bases; unmatched junction nucleotides: 10. Germline CDR1 and CDR2: MGHDK and SYGVNS. The CDR3 runs 16 residues. Written as DNA, the CDR3 is TGTGCCAGCAGTGGGGCTATCTTGACAGGGGGCTACGAGCAGTACTTC. Its translation: CASSGAILTGGYEQYF.

The chain is built from TRBV7-3 and TRBJ2-1, with 11 positions matching TRBD2. The CDR3 has 15 amino acids. Germline trimming cut 5 bases from V and 7 bases from J; bases unmatched to any gene: 7. Germline assignment: CDR1 SGHTA and CDR2 FQGTGA. The CDR3 loop is CASSIGLAGLNEQFF. The CDR3 region has the DNA TGTGCCAGCAGCATCGGACTAGCGGGTCTTAATGAGCAGTTCTTC.

J is TRBJ1-4 and V is TRBV2; no definite D call. V was trimmed by 4 bases and J by 7 bases, leaving 10 bases between them. Per the germline V gene, CDR1 is SNHLY and CDR2 is FYNNEI. This CDR3 comprises 13 residues. The CDR3 sequence: CASSAGVREKLFF. CDR3 coding DNA: TGTGCCAGCAGTGCCGGGGTTCGTGAAAAACTGTTTTTT. Combining the CDR3 with reference TRBV2 and TRBJ1-4 gives the whole variable domain EPEVTQTPSHQVTQMGQEVILRCVPISNHLYFYWYRQILGQKVEFLVSFYNNEISEKSEIFDDQFSVERPDGSNFTLKIRSTKLEDSAMYFCASSAGVREKLFFGSGTQLSVL.

This chain uses TRBV2 with TRBJ2-5, with 8 nucleotides matching TRBD2. V was pared by 2 bases and J by 5 bases, with 10 bases of the junction left unmatched. The CDR3 has 16 residues. Germline loops: CDR1 SNHLY, CDR2 FYNNEI. In DNA form, the CDR3 reads TGTGCCAGCAGTGAACTAGCGGGCGTCCTGGGGGAGACCCAGTACTTC. It is translated as CASSELAGVLGETQYF.

The gene calls are TRBV6-6 and TRBJ2-5, with D possibly being TRBD2 (6 bases). CDR3 size: 14 residues. Germline V gives CDR1 MNHNY, CDR2 SVGAGI (reference sequence). With 5 bases removed from V and 7 bases from J, the gap between germline ends came to 17 bases. In DNA, the CDR3 is TGTGCCAGCAGTCGAGGGGACTCCCAGGGGACCCAGTACTTC. This translates into CASSRGDSQGTQYF.

The V call is TRBV4-2, the J call TRBJ2-7, with 9 nucleotides matching TRBD2. The CDR3 contains 17 residues. V dropped 0 bases and J dropped 4; count of bases not matched to a gene: 10. CDR1 and CDR2 from the germline V gene are LGHNA and YNFKEQ. Here the CDR3 DNA reads TGTGCCAGCAGCCAAGAAATGGGACCGGGACTAGCATACGAGCAGTACTTC. Residues: CASSQEMGPGLAYEQYF.

This chain uses TRBV11-2 with TRBJ2-5; D unresolved. V lost 1 base, J lost 1 base, and 4 bases lay in between. Germline loops: CDR1 SGHAT, CDR2 FQNNGV. The CDR3 contains 13 residues. The CDR3 sequence: CASSLASQETQYF. The CDR3 DNA is TGTGCCAGCAGCTTAGCCTCCCAAGAGACCCAGTACTTC.

The chain couples TRBV7-9 to TRBJ1-2; 7 bases are a match to TRBD1. The germline V gene has CDR1 SEHNR and CDR2 FQNEAQ (reference sequence). V was clipped by 5 bases and J by 4 bases; unmatched bases: 7. The CDR3 covers 14 residues. This CDR3 reads CASSRTGQRYGYTF. The DNA of the CDR3 is TGTGCCAGCAGCCGTACGGGACAGCGCTATGGCTACACCTTC.

The table lists this clone with a few counts. V gene TRBV5-4 combines with J gene TRBJ2-2, with D perhaps TRBD1 (5 bases). Per germline, CDR1 SGHNT and CDR2 YYREEE (reference sequence). V shed 2 bases and J shed 6 bases, with 14 bases lying between them. There are 15 residues in the CDR3. The CDR3: CASSLGAARSGELFF. In DNA, the CDR3 is TGTGCCAGCAGCTTAGGGGCAGCGAGGTCCGGGGAGCTGTTTTTT.

The rearrangement uses TRBV10-3 and TRBJ2-1, with 8 bases fitting TRBD2. CDR1 and CDR2 from the germline V gene are ENHRY and SYGVKD. This CDR3 has 16 amino acids. The ends lost 6 bases at V and 7 bases at J; junction bases unmatched: 14. The CDR3 sequence is CAIRVLAGPRGNEQFF. The CDR3 region has the DNA TGTGCCATCAGGGTGCTAGCGGGTCCGAGGGGGAATGAGCAGTTCTTC.

V gene TRBV6-1 combines with J gene TRBJ1-4; D is ambiguous. The CDR3 covers 14 residues. CDR1 is MNHNS, CDR2 SASEGT, per germline. Trimming cost V 7 bases and J 6 bases, with 15 bases left between them. The CDR3 loop reads CASTKEWVDEKLFF. The CDR3 DNA reads TGTGCCAGCACCAAGGAGTGGGTAGATGAAAAACTGTTTTTT.

V and J are TRBV4-1 and TRBJ2-3; 15 positions agree with TRBD2. Unmatched junction bases numbered 5, after V lost 4 bases and J lost 6 bases. In germline, CDR1 is MGHRA, CDR2 YSYEKL. This CDR3 spans 16 amino acids. CDR3: CASSLGTSGRRDTQYF. The CDR3 nucleotides read TGCGCCAGCAGCCTCGGGACTAGCGGGAGGCGGGATACGCAGTATTTT.

This sequence joins TRBV5-6 and TRBJ2-1, with 8 bases identical to TRBD2. V dropped 0 bases and J dropped 6; count of bases not matched to a gene: 5. The germline V gene encodes CDR1 SGHDT and CDR2 YYEEEE. CDR3 size: 15 residues. The CDR3 spells CASSLVAGRPNEQFF. The CDR3 bases are TGTGCCAGCAGCTTGGTAGCGGGAAGACCCAATGAGCAGTTCTTC.

The rearrangement uses TRBV18 and TRBJ1-2; 7 positions match TRBD1. V lost 3 bases to trimming and J lost 2 bases; unmatched junction nucleotides: 12. CDR3 length equals 17 residues. From germline, CDR1 is KGHSH and CDR2 LQKENI. Written as DNA, the CDR3 is TGTGCCAGCTCACCGGCGCACAGGGGAAGAGGAAACTATGGCTACACCTTC. This translates into CASSPAHRGRGNYGYTF.

This sequence joins TRBV6-1 and TRBJ1-1; 9 bases align to TRBD1. The CDR3 has 15 residues. Germline V gene sequence: CDR1 MNHNS, CDR2 SASEGT. V gave up 3 bases and J gave up 4 bases; unmatched junction bases: 6. In DNA form, the CDR3 reads TGTGCCAGCAGTGACCCCCGACAGGGGGGCACTGAAGCTTTCTTT. It codes for CASSDPRQGGTEAFF.

The chain uses TRBV7-6 and TRBJ2-1; possibly TRBD2 for D (5 bases). Germline V lookup: CDR1 SGHVS, CDR2 FNYEAQ. The CDR3 length is 17 residues. V was cut by 1 base and J by 0 bases, with 13 bases left in between. CDR3 sequence: CASSLEAEDNSYNEQFF. Here the CDR3 DNA reads TGTGCCAGCAGCTTAGAAGCGGAAGATAACTCCTACAATGAGCAGTTCTTC.

This clone was seen a single time. The rearrangement links TRBV27 to TRBJ1-2; 7 bases fit TRBD1. V lost 2 bases and J lost 2; bases outside the gene matches: 2. Germline V gene lookup returns CDR1 MNHEY and CDR2 SMNVEV (reference sequence). This CDR3 is 14 amino acids long. The CDR3 DNA reads TGTGCCAGCAGTTTAAAGGGACAGAACTATGGCTACACCTTC. This encodes CASSLKGQNYGYTF.

This clone was counted a single time. This chain joins TRBV28 and TRBJ1-1; D not certain. The germline V gene has CDR1 MDHEN and CDR2 SYDVKM. There are 14 residues in the CDR3. Trimming took off 5 bases at V and 7 bases at J, with 17 bases between the two ends. In DNA form, the CDR3 reads TGTGCCAGCAGTCGGCCAATTCGGGATCTTGAAGCTTTCTTT. Its translation: CASSRPIRDLEAFF.

The rearrangement joins TRBV20-1 to TRBJ1-1; TRBD1 is a possible D gene (6 bases). Germline V gives CDR1 DFQATT, CDR2 SNEGSKA (reference sequence). Trimming shortened V by 4 bases and J by 10 bases, and 13 bases separated the two germline ends. The CDR3 is 11 amino acids. The CDR3 nucleotides are TGCAGTGCTATTGGGTGGGGGCTAGCTTTCTTT. As protein: CSAIGWGLAFF.

Note on this clone: Other DNA sequences in this specimen translate into the identical CDR3. The chain joins TRBV5-4 to TRBJ2-3; D might be TRBD1 (5 bases). V lost 0 bases and J lost 0, with 5 bases in between. Germline CDR1 SGHNT, CDR2 YYREEE (reference sequence). The CDR3 has 14 residues. The CDR3 coding sequence is TGTGCCAGCAGCTTGGGACAGAGCACAGATACGCAGTATTTT. Translating gives CASSLGQSTDTQYF.